The next 7 T cell receptor beta chains were all read from a single sample in a study of shared clonotypes between healthy human individuals. The protocol was immunoSEQ multiplex PCR, while the TCRdb copy is restricted to in-frame clones and leaves out a portion. The sample records about 680,000 clones, 92% being singletons. CD45RO-negative, CCR7-positively selected cells formed the naive CD8 fraction, excluding terminally differentiated effector memory CD45RA+ cells. The sample consisted of naive CD8+ T cells sorted from blood. The receptors were gathered from a young man in good health.

The chain is built from TRBV27 and TRBJ2-7; 12 bases agree with TRBD2. The germline CDR1 and CDR2 sequences are MNHEY and SMNVEV (reference sequence). V dropped 1 base and J dropped 5; count of bases not matched to a gene: 21. The CDR3 is made up of 21 amino acids. The CDR3 region has the DNA TGTGCCAGCAGTTTATGGTTCGGGTCGGGACTAGCGGGTCGGTCCCCCAACGAGCAGTACTTC. Protein sequence: CASSLWFGSGLAGRSPNEQYF.

J is TRBJ2-3 and V is TRBV7-6, with no clear D. Between the trimmed V and J ends, which lost 1 base and 6 bases, there was a span of 8 bases. Germline assignment: CDR1 SGHVS and CDR2 FNYEAQ. This CDR3 contains 13 residues. Here the CDR3 DNA reads TGTGCCAGCAGCTTAGTGGGTCCGGATACGCAGTATTTT. Translating gives CASSLVGPDTQYF.

The chain employs TRBV21-1 and TRBJ2-7; the DNA was not compared with TRBD2, the D call given in the table. TRBV21-1 counts as a pseudogene. The CDR3 covers 18 residues. This CDR3 is CASSKVTRGSGSVREQYF. The CDR3 DNA follows: TGTGCCAGCAGCAAAGTTACCCGCGGTAGCGGGAGTGTGAGGGAGCAGTACTTC.

This clone was counted at least ten times. This chain uses TRBV29-1 with TRBJ2-3; possibly TRBD1 or TRBD2 for D (5 bases each). Germline V CDR1 and CDR2: SQVTM, ANQGSEA. This CDR3 comprises 15 residues. Between the trimmed V and J ends, which lost 1 base and 0 bases, there was a span of 11 bases. The CDR3 protein is CSVEGDGPSTDTQYF. CDR3 sequence (DNA): TGCAGCGTTGAAGGGGACGGACCTAGCACAGATACGCAGTATTTT.

J is TRBJ2-2 and V is TRBV10-2; TRBD2 matches at 7 bases. Germline CDR1 WSHSY, CDR2 SAAADI. V gave up 3 bases and J gave up 9 bases; unmatched junction bases: 28. The CDR3 extends over 21 amino acids. The CDR3 nucleotides read TGCGCCAGCAGTGAACGACCAAGCGGGGATTATCCCGACTTCACCTTCCGGGAGCTGTTTTTT. Amino acid sequence: CASSERPSGDYPDFTFRELFF.

The chain joins TRBV12-5 to TRBJ1-1; no reliable D call. Germline CDR1 LGHNT, CDR2 FRNRAP. This CDR3 spans 17 amino acids. V was trimmed by 5 bases and J by 3 bases, leaving 22 bases between them. For the CDR3, the DNA is TGTGCTAGTGGTCCGTATTATAAGGGTCCGGAGGACACTGAAGCTTTCTTT. It yields the protein CASGPYYKGPEDTEAFF.

This clone was found once. The chain has TRBV19 and TRBJ2-2; no definite D call. The CDR3 has 14 amino acids. Trimming took 1 base from V and 4 from J, leaving 7 bases between them. The germline V gene encodes CDR1 LNHDA and CDR2 SQIVND (reference sequence). Written as DNA, the CDR3 is TGTGCCAGTAGTATAGGACTCTTCACCGGGGAGCTGTTTTTT. It yields the protein CASSIGLFTGELFF.